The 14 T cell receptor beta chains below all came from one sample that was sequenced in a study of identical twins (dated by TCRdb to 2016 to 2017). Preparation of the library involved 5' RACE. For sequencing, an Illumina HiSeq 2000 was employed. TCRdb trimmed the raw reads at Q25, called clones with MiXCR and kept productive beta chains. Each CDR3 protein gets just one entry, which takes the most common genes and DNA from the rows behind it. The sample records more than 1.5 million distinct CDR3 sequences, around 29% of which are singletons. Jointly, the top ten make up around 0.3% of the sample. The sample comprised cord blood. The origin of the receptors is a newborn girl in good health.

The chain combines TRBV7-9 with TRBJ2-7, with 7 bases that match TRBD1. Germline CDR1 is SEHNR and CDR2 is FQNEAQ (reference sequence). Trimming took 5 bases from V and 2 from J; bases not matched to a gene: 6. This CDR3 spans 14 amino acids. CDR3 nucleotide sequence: TGTGCCAGCAGCGCAGCCGGGACAGCCTACGAGCAGTACTTC. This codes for CASSAAGTAYEQYF.

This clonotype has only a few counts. CDR3 DNA: TGCAGTGCCGAGACTAGCGGGCGATACAATGAGCAGTTCTTC. Its translation is CSAETSGRYNEQFF. The V gene is TRBV20-1, the J gene TRBJ2-1, with 10 nucleotides matching TRBD2. The CDR3 extends over 14 amino acids. The germline CDR1 and CDR2 sequences are DFQATT and SNEGSKA (reference sequence). Trimming cost V 6 bases and J 4 bases; bases outside gene matches: 6.

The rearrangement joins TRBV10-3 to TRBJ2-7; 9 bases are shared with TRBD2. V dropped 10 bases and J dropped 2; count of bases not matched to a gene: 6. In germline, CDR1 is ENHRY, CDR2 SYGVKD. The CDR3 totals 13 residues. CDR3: CATRAGGPYEQYF. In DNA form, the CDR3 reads TGTGCCACCCGAGCGGGAGGTCCCTACGAGCAGTACTTC.

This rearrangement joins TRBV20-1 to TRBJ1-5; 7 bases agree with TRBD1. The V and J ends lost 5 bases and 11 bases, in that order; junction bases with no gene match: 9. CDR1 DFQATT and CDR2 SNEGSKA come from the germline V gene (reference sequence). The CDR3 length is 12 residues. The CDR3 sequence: CSAARPGQTQHF. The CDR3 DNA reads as TGCAGTGCTGCCCGACCGGGACAGACCCAGCATTTT.

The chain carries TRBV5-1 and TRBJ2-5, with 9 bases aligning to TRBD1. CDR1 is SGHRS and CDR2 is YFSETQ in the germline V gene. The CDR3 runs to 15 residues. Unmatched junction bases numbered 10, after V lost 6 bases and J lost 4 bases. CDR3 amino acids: CASTGYPDRGETQYF. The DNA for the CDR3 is TGCGCCAGCACCGGATACCCGGACAGGGGAGAGACCCAGTACTTC.

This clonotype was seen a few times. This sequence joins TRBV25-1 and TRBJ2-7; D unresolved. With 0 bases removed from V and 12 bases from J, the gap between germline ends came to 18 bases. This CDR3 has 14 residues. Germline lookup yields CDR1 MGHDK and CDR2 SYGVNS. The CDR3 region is CASSEYVSKAYRYF. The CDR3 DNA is TGTGCCAGCAGTGAATATGTTTCTAAGGCTTATAGGTACTTC.

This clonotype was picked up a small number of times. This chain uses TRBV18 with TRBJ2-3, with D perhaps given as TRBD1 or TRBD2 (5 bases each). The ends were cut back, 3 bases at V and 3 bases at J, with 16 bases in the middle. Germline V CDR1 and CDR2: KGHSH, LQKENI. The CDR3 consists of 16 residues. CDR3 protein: CASSPSRAGLTDTQYF. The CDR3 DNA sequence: TGTGCCAGCTCACCGTCGAGGGCAGGGTTGACAGATACGCAGTATTTT.

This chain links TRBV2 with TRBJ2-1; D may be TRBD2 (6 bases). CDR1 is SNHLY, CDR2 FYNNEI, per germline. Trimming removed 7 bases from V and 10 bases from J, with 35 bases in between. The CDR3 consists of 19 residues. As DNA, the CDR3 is TGTGCCAGCAATACCCCTAGGGACGGGAGTCGCCCACGGGGGTACGAGCAGTTCTTC. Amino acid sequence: CASNTPRDGSRPRGYEQFF.

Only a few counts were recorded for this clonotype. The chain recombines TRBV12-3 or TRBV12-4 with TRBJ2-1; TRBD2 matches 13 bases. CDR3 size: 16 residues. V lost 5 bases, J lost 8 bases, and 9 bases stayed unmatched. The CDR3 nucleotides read TGTGCCAGCAGTGAAGCCGGGACTAGCGGGACGGATGAGCAGTTCTTC. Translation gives CASSEAGTSGTDEQFF.

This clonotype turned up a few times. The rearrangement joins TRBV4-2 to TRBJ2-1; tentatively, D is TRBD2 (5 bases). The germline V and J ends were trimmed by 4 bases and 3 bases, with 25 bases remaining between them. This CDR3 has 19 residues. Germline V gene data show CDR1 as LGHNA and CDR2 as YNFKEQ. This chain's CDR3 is CASSRNKGLTPYGYNEQFF. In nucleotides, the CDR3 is TGTGCCAGCAGCCGTAATAAAGGACTCACCCCGTATGGCTACAATGAGCAGTTCTTC.

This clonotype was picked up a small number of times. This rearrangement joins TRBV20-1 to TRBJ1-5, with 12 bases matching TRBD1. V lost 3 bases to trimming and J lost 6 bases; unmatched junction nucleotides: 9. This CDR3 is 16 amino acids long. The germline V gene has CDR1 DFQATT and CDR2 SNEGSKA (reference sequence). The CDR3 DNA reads TGCAGTGCTAGCTTATTAGGGACAGGGGGCTCTCAGCCCCAGCATTTT. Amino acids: CSASLLGTGGSQPQHF.

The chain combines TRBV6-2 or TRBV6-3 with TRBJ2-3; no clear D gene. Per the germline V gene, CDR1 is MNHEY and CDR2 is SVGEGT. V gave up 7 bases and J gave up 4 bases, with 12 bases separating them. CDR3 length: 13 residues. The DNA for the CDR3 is TGTGCCAGCACCCGAAGTCCCCCAGATACGCAGTATTTT. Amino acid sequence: CASTRSPPDTQYF.

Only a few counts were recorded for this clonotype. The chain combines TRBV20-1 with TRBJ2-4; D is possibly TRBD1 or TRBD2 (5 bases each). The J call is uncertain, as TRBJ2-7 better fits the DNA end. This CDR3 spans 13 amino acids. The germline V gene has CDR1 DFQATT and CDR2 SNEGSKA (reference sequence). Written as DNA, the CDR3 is TGCAGTGCCCCTGCCGGGGCCGACTACGAGCAGTACTTC. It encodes CSAPAGADYEQYF.

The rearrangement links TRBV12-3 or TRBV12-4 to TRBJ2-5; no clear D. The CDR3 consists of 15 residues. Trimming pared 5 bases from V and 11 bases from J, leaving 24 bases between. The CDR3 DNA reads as TGTGCCAGCAGTAAGTCGTTCGAGGTCTACAATGAGCAGTACTTC. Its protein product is CASSKSFEVYNEQYF.